The text below deals with one T cell receptor beta chain. Its specificity is not known. This specimen belongs to a study of cytomegalovirus exposure and HLA in healthy donors. PCR employed 60 Vbeta and 13 Jbeta primers. Profiling relied on immunoSEQ multiplex PCR, and the TCRdb table lists in-frame clones only, not all of them. This table has 100,000 to 150,000 clones, 78% appearing once. The study, taken as a whole, reports: Many donors carried some public TCRs, although rarity characterized most TCR sequences. Donors belonging to an Asian-associated ancestry cluster reportedly showed fewer N-insertions in productive TCRs than the roughly 670-donor mean, according to what a later analysis found.

The CDR3 length is 17 residues. V shed 3 bases, J shed 3 bases, and the junction held 6 bases outside the gene matches. Germline CDR1 and CDR2: SGDLS and YYNGEE. The sequencing input was PBMCs. J is TRBJ2-3 and V is TRBV9; TRBD2 matches at 14 bases. This TCR was sampled from a man under 40 in good health and CMV-seropositive. The CDR3 nucleotides read TGTGCCAGCAGCGCGGCGACTAGCGGGAGGGGGACAGATACGCAGTATTTT. Translation: CASSAATSGRGTDTQYF.